This T cell receptor (beta chain) was identified during a study of blood T cell repertoires in COVID-19. Overall study context: T cells, B-cell-depleted T cells, or PBMCs provided the cDNA or gDNA that served as material.

Original processing notes: Amplified reference gene primers provided the basis for estimating nucleated cell counts. The repertoire was sequenced with immunoSEQ multiplex PCR; TCRdb's copy has only in-frame clones and lacks some. D and trimming were read from the DNA, whereas the V and J calls and clone size are those reported in that table. The sample lists 200,000 to 250,000 clones, 70% to 85% occurring once. CDR3 size: 13 residues. V was cut by 5 bases and J by 2 bases, with 7 bases left in between. CDR1 and CDR2 from the germline V gene are SGHTA and FQGNSA. Either two negative PCRs, clearance, or symptom resolution qualified Cohort 3 donors as recovered.

This chain joins TRBV7-2 and TRBJ1-3; D remains ambiguous. Sequenced sample: PBMCs or T cells enriched from blood (not recorded which). The TCR originated in a woman aged 55-70 years who had recovered from COVID-19. CDR3 residues: CASSVSTGNTIYF. The CDR3 DNA reads TGTGCCAGCAGCGTATCTACTGGAAACACCATATATTTT. Using reference TRBV7-2 and TRBJ1-3 for the parts outside the CDR3, the full variable domain is GAGVSQSPSNKVTEKGKDVELRCDPISGHTALYWYRQSLGQGLEFLIYFQGNSAPDKSGLPSDRFSAERTGGSVSTLTIQRTQQEDSAVYLCASSVSTGNTIYFGEGSWLTVV.